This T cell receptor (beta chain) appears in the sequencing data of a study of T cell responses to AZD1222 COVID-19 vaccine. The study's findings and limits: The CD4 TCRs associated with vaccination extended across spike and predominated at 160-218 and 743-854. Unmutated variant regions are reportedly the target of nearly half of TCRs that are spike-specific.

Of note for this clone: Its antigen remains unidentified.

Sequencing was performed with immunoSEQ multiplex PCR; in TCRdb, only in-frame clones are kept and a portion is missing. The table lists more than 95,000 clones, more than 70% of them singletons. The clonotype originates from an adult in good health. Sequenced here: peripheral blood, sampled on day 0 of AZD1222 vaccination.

The CDR3 region is CASSFDRDEQYF. The CDR3 coding sequence is TGTGCCAGCAGCTTTGACAGGGACGAGCAGTACTTC. The chain joins TRBV11-2 to TRBJ2-7, with 7 bases matching TRBD1. Germline CDR1 SGHAT, CDR2 FQNNGV. The V segment lost 3 bases and the J segment 5 bases; nucleotides outside the gene matches: 1. The CDR3 spans 12 residues.